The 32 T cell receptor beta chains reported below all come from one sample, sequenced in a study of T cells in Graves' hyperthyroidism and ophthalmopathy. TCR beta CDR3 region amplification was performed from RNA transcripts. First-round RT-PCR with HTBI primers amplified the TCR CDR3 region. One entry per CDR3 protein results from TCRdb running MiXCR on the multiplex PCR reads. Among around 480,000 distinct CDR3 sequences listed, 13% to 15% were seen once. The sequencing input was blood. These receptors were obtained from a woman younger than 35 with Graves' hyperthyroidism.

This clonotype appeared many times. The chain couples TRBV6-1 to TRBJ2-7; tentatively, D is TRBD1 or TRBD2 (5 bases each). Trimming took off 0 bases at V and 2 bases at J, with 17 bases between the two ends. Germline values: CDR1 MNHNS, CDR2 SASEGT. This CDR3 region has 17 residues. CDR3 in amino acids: CASSEASGQRRAYEQYV. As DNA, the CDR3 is TGTGCCAGCAGTGAAGCATCGGGGCAAAGAAGGGCCTACGAGCAGTACGTC.

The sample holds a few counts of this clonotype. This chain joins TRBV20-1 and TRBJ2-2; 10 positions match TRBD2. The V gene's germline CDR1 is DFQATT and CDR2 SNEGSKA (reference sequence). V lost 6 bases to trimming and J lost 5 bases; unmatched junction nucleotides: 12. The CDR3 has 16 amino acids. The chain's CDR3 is CSAKGAGGPGTGELFF. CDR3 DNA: TGCAGTGCAAAGGGAGCGGGAGGGCCCGGGACCGGGGAGCTGTTTTTT.

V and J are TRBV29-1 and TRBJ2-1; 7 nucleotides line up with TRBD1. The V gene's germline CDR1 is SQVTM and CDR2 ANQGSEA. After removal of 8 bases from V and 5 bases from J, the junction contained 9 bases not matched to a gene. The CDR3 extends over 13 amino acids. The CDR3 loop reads CSLALTGNNEQFF. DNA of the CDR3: TGCAGCCTCGCCCTGACAGGGAACAATGAGCAGTTCTTC.

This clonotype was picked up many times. In DNA, the CDR3 is TGTGCCAGCAGCGTAGGGGGGACAGGGGTGAATGAGCAGTTCTTC. It translates to CASSVGGTGVNEQFF. The chain recombines TRBV9 with TRBJ2-1; the match to TRBD1 covers 10 bases. V was pared by 0 bases and J by 7 bases, with 4 bases of the junction left unmatched. The germline V gene encodes CDR1 SGDLS and CDR2 YYNGEE. This CDR3 has 15 residues.

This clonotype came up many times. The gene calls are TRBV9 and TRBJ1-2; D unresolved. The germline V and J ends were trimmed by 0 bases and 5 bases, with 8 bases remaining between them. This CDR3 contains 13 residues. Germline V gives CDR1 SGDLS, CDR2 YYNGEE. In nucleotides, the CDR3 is TGTGCCAGCAGCGTAGACGCGCGGTATGGCTACACCTTC. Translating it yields CASSVDARYGYTF.

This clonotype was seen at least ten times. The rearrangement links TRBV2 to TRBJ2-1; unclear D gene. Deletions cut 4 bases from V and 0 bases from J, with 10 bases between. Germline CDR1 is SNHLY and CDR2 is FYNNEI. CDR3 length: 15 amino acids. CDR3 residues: CASSVRLDSYNEQFF. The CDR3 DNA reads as TGTGCCAGCAGTGTGAGATTAGACTCCTACAATGAGCAGTTCTTC.

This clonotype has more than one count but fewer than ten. CDR3: CATNALNQPQHF. The CDR3 DNA follows: TGTGCCACCAACGCCTTAAATCAGCCCCAGCATTTT. The chain carries TRBV6-1 and TRBJ1-5; D remains ambiguous. The germline V and J ends were trimmed by 10 bases and 4 bases, with 11 bases remaining between them. Germline-derived CDR1 and CDR2 are MNHNS and SASEGT. This CDR3 spans 12 amino acids.

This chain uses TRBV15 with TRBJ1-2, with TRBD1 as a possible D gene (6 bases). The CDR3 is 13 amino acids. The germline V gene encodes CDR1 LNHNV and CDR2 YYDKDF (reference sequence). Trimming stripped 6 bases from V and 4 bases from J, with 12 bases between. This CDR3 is CATSRDIAYGYTF. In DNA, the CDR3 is TGTGCCACCAGTAGGGACATAGCCTATGGCTACACCTTC.

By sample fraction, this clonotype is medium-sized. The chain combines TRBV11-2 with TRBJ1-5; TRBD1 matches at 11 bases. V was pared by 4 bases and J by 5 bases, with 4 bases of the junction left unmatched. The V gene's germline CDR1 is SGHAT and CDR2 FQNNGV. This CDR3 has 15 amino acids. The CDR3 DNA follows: TGTGCCAGCAGCTGGGGGACAGGGGGTGATCAGCCCCAGCATTTT. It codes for CASSWGTGGDQPQHF.

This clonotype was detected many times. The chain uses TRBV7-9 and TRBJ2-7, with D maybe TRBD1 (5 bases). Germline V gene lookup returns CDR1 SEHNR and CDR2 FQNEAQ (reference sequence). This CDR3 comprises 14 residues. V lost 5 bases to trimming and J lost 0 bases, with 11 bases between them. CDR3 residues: CASSGNRRSYEQYF. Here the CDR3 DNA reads TGTGCCAGCAGCGGCAACAGGCGCTCCTACGAGCAGTACTTC.

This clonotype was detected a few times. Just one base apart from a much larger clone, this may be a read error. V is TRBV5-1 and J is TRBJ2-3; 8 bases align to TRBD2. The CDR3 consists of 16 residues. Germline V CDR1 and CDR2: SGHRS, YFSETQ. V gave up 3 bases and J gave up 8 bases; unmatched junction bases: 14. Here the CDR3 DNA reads TGCGCCAGCAGCTCCGTAGGGGCGGGAGGTGTAGGTACGCAGTATTTT. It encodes CASSSVGAGGVGTQYF.

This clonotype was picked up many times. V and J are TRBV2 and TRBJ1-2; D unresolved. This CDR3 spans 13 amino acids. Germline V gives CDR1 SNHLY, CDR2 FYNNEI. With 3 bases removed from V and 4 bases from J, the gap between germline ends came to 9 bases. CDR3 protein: CASSDQVPYGYTF. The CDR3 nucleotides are TGTGCCAGCAGTGACCAGGTCCCCTATGGCTACACCTTC.

CDR3 nucleotides: TGCGCCAGCAGGCAGATCGGACTAGCGGGAGGAGGCACCGGGGAGCTGTTTTTT. Translating it yields CASRQIGLAGGGTGELFF. The V and J genes are TRBV4-1 and TRBJ2-2; 14 bases align to TRBD2. Per the germline V gene, CDR1 is MGHRA and CDR2 is YSYEKL. This CDR3 has 18 amino acids. J was trimmed by 4 bases and V by 6 bases; bases with no gene match: 10.

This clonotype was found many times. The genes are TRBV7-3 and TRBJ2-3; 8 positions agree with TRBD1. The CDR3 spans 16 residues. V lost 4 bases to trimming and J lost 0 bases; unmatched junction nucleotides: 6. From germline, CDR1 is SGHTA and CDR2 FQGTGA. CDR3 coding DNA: TGTGCCAGCAGCTCCGGGACAGGCTCTAGCACAGATACGCAGTATTTT. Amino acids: CASSSGTGSSTDTQYF.

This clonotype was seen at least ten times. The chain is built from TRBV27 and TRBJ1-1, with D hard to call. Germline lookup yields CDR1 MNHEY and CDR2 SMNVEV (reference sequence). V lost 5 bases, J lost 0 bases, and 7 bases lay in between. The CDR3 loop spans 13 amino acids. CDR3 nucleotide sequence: TGTGCCAGCAGTCCCCAAGTGAACACTGAAGCTTTCTTT. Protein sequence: CASSPQVNTEAFF.

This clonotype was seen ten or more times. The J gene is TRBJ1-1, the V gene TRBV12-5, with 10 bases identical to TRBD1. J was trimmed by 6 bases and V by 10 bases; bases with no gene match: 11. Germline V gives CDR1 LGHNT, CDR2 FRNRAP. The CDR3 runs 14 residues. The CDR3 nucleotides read TGTGCTACCACGATCGGGACAGGGGATGCTGAAGCTTTCTTT. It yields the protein CATTIGTGDAEAFF.

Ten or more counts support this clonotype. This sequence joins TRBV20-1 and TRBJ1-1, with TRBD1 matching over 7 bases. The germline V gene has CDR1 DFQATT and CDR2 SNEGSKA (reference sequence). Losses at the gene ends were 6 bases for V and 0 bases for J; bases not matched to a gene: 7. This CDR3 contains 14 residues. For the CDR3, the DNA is TGCAGTGCGTGGGGGGGACAGATGAACACTGAAGCTTTCTTT. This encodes CSAWGGQMNTEAFF.

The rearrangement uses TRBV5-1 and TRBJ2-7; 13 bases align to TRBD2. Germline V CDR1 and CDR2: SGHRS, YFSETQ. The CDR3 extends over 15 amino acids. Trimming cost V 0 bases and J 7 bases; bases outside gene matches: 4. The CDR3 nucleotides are TGCGCCAGCAGCTTGGTGGGGACTAGCGGGACTGAGCAGTACTTC. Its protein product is CASSLVGTSGTEQYF.

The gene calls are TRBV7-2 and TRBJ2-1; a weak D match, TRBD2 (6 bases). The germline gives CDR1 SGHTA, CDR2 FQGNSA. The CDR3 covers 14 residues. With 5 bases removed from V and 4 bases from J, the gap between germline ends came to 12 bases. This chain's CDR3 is CASSARLVYNEQFF. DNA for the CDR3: TGTGCCAGCAGCGCACGACTAGTTTACAATGAGCAGTTCTTC.

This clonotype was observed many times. For the CDR3, the DNA is TGTGCCAGCAGTCAAAACGAACCAACTGAAGCTTTCTTT. Protein product: CASSQNEPTEAFF. This rearrangement joins TRBV2 to TRBJ1-1; no clear D. The CDR3 is 13 residues long. The germline V gene has CDR1 SNHLY and CDR2 FYNNEI. V shed 5 bases and J shed 5 bases, with 12 bases lying between them.

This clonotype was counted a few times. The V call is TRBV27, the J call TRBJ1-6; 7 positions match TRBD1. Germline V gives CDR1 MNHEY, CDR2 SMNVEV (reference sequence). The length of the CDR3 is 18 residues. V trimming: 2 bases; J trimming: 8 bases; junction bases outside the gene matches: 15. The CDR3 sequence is CASSLTMLDRVFHSPLHF. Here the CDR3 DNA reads TGTGCCAGCAGTTTAACTATGTTAGACAGGGTGTTTCATTCACCCCTCCACTTT.

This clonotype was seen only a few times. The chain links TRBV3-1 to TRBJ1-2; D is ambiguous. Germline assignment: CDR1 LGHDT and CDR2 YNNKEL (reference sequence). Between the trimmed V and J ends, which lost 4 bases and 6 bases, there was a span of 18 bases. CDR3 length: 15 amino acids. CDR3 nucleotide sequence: TGTGCCAGCAGCCCAAATTTTTGGGGTCGGAATGGCTACACCTTC. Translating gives CASSPNFWGRNGYTF.

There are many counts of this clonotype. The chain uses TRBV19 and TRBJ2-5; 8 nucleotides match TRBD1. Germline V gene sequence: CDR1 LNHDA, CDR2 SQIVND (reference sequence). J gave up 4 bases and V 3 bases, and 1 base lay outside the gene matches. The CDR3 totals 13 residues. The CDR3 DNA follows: TGTGCCAGTAGTATGCAGGGGGCAGAGACCCAGTACTTC. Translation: CASSMQGAETQYF.

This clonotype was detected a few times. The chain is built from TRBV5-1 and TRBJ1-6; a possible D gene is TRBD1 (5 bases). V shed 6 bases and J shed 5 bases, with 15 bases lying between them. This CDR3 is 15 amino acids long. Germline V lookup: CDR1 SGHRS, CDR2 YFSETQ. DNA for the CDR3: TGCGCCAGCAATGAAGGGGCCCTCGATAATTCACCCCTCCACTTT. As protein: CASNEGALDNSPLHF.

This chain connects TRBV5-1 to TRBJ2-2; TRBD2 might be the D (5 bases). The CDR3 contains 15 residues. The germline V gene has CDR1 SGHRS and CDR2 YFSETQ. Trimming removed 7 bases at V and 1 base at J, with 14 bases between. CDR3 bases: TGCGCCAGCCAGGTCCTGAGCGGGAACACCGGGGAGCTGTTTTTT. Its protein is CASQVLSGNTGELFF.

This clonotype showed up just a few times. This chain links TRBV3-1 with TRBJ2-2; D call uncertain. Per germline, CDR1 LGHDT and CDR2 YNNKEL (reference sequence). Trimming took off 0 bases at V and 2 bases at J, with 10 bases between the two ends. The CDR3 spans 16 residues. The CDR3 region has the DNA TGTGCCAGCAGCCAAGATCGGATGGTTAACACCGGGGAGCTGTTTTTT. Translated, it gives CASSQDRMVNTGELFF.

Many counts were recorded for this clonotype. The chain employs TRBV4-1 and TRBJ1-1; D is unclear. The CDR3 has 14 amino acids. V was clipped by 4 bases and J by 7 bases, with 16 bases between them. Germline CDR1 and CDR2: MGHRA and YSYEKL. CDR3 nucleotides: TGCGCCAGCAGCCGAGTGGGATTGGAGAATGAAGCTTTCTTT. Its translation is CASSRVGLENEAFF.

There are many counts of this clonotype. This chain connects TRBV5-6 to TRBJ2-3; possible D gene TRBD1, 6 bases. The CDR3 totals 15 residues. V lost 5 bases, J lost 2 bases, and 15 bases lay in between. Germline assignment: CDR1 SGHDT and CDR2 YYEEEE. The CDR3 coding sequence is TGTGCCAGCAGACCGACAACAGGGTCCACAGATACGCAGTATTTT. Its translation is CASRPTTGSTDTQYF.

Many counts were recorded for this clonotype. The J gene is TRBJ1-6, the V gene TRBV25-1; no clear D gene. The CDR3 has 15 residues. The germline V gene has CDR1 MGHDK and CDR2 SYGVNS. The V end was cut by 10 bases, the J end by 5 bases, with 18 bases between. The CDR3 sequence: CAISLIGPNNSPLHF. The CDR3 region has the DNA TGTGCCATCTCTCTGATAGGGCCGAATAATTCACCCCTCCACTTT.

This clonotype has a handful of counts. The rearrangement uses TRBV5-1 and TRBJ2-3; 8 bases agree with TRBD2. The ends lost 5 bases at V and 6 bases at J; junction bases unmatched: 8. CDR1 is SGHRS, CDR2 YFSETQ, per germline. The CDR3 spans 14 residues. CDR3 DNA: TGCGCCAGCAGTGTGGTAGCGGGAAAGGATACGCAGTATTTT. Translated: CASSVVAGKDTQYF. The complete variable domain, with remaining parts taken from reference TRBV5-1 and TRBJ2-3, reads KAGVTQTPRYLIKTRGQQVTLSCSPISGHRSVSWYQQTPGQGLQFLFEYFSETQRNKGNFPGRFSGRQFSNSRSEMNVSTLELGDSALYLCASSVVAGKDTQYFGPGTRLTVL.

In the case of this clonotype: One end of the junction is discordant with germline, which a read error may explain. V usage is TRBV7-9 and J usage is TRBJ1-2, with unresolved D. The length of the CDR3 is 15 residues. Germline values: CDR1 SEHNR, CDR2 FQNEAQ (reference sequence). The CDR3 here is CASSLAPQINYGYTF. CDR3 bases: TGTGCCAGCAGCCTAGCGCCCCAGATTAACTATGGCTACACCTTC.

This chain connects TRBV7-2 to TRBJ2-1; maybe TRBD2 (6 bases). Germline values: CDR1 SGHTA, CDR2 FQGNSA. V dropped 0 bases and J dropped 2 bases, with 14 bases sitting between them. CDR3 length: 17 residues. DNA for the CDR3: TGTGCCAGCAGCTTAGCGAGGGGCGGGGCTACCTACAATGAGCAGTTCTTC. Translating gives CASSLARGGATYNEQFF.